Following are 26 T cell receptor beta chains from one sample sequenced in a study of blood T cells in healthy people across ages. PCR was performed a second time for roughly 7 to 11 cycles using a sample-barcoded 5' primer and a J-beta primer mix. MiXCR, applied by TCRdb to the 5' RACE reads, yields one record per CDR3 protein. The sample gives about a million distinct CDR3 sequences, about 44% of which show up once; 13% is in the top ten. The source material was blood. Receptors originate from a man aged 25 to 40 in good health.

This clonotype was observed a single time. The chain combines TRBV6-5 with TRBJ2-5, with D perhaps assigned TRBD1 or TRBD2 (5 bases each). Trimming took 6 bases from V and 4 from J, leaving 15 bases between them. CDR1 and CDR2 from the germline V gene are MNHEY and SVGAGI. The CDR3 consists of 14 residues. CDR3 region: CASSPFRGGETQYF. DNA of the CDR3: TGTGCCAGCAGCCCGTTCCGGGGCGGAGAGACCCAGTACTTC.

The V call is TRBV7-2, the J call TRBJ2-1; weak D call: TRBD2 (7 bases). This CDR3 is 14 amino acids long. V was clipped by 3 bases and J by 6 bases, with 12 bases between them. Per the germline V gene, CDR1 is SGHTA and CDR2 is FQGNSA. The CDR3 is CASSFAGAPNEQFF. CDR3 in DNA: TGTGCCAGCAGCTTCGCGGGGGCCCCCAATGAGCAGTTCTTC.

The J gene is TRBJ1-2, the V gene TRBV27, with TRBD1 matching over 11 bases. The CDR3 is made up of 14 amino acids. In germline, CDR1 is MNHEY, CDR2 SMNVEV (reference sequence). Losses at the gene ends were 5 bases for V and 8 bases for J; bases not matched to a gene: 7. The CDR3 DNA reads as TGTGCCAGCAGTCCCGGGACAGGGGGACAGGGCTACACCTTC. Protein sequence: CASSPGTGGQGYTF.

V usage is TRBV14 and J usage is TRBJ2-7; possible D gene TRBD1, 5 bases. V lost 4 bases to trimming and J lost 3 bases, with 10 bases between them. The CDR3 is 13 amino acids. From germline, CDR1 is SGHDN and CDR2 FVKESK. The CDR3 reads CASSRIQGYEQYF. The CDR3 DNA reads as TGTGCCAGCAGCCGCATTCAGGGCTACGAGCAGTACTTC.

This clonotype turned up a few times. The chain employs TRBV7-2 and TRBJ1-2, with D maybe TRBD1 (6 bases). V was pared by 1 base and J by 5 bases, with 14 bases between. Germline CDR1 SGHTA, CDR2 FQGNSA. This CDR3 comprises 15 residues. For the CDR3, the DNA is TGTGCCAGCAGCTTAGAAGGGGGAAGGGGATATGGCTACACCTTC. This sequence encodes CASSLEGGRGYGYTF.

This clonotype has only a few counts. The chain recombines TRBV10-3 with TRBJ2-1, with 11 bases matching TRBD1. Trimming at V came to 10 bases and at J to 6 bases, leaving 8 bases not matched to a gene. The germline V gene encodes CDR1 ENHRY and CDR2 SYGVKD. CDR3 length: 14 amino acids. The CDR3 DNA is TGTGCCAGTGTCGGACAGGGGGCATTCAATGAGCAGTTCTTC. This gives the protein CASVGQGAFNEQFF.

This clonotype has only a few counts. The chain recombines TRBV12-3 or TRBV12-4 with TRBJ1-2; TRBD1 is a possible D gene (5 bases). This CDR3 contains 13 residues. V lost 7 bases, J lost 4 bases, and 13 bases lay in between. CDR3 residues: CASTWGTAYGYTF. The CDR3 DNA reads TGTGCCAGCACTTGGGGGACGGCCTATGGCTACACCTTC.

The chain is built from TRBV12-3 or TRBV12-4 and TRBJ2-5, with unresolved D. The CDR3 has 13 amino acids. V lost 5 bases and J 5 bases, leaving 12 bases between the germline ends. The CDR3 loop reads CASSTGSRETQYF. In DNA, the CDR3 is TGTGCCAGCAGTACGGGTTCTCGGGAGACCCAGTACTTC.

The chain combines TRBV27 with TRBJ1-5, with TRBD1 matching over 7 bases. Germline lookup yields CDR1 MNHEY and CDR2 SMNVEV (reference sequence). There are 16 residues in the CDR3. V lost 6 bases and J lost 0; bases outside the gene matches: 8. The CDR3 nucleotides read TGTGCCAGCAGCGTCCTGGGACAGAGTAGCAATCAGCCCCAGCATTTT. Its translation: CASSVLGQSSNQPQHF.

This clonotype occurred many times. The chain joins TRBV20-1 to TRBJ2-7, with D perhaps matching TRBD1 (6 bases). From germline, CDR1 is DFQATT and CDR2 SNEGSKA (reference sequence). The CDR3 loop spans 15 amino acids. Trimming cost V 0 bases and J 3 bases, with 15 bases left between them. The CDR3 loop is CSARDAGRGFYEQYF. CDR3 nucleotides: TGCAGTGCTAGAGATGCGGGCAGGGGCTTCTACGAGCAGTACTTC.

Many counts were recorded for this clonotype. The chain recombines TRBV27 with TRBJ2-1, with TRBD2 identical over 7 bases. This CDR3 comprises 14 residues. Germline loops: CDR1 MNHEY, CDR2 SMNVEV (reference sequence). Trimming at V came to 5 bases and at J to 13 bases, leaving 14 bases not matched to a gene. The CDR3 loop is CASSPLGSGPVQFF. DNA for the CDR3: TGTGCCAGCAGTCCGCTCGGTAGCGGGCCTGTTCAGTTCTTC.

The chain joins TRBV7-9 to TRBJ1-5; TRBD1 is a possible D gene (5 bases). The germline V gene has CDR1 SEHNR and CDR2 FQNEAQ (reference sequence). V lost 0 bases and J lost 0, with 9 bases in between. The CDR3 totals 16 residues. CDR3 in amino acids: CASSLASGYSNQPQHF. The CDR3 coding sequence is TGTGCCAGCAGCTTAGCGTCAGGGTATAGCAATCAGCCCCAGCATTTT.

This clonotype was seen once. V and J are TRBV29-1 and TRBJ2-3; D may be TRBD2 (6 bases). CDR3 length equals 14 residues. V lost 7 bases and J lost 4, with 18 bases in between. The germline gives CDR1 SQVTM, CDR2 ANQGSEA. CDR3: CSAASQAGSDTQYF. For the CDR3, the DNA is TGCAGCGCCGCGTCGCAGGCGGGGTCAGATACGCAGTATTTT.

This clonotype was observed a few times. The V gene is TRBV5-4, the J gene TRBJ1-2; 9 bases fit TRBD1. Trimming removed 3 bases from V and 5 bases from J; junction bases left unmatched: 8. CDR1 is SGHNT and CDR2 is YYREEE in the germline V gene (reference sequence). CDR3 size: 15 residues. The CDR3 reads CASSSPGQGFYGYTF. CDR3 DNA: TGTGCCAGCAGCTCGCCGGGACAGGGTTTTTATGGCTACACCTTC.

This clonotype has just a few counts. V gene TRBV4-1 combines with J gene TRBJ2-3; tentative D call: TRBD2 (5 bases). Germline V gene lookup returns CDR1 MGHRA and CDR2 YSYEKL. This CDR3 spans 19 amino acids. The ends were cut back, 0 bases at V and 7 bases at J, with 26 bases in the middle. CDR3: CASSQDRWRPVGRAYTQYF. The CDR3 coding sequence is TGCGCCAGCAGCCAAGATCGTTGGAGGCCGGTAGGGCGGGCGTATACGCAGTATTTT.

The CDR3 bases are TGTGCCAGCAGCTTAAGTTTGGCCTACGAGCAGTACTTC. Amino acids: CASSLSLAYEQYF. The chain combines TRBV7-9 with TRBJ2-7; D is uncertain. The germline V gene encodes CDR1 SEHNR and CDR2 FQNEAQ (reference sequence). V lost 2 bases and J lost 2, with 7 bases in between. This CDR3 is 13 amino acids long.

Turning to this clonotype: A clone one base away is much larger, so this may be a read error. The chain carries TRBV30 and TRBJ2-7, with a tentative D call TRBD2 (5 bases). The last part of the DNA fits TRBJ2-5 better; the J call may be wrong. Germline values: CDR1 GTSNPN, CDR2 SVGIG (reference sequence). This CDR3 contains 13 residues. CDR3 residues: CAWSVNSGGTQYF. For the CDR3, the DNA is TGTGCCTGGAGTGTAAATTCAGGAGGGACCCAGTACTTC.

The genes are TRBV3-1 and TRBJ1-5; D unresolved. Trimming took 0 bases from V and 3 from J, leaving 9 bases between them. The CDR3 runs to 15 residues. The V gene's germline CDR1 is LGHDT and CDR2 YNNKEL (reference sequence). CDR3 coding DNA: TGTGCCAGCAGCCAAGATCTTACCCCCAATCAGCCCCAGCATTTT. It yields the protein CASSQDLTPNQPQHF. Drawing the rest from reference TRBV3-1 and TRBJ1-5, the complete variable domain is DTAVSQTPKYLVTQMGNDKSIKCEQNLGHDTMYWYKQDSKKFLKIMFSYNNKELIINETVPNRFSPKSPDKAHLNLHINSLELGDSAVYFCASSQDLTPNQPQHFGDGTRLSIL.

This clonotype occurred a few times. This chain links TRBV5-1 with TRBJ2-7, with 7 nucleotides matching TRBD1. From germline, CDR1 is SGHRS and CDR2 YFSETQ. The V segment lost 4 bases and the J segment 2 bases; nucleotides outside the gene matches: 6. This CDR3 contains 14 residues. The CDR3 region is CASSRETGPYEQYF. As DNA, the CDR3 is TGCGCCAGCAGCAGGGAGACAGGGCCCTACGAGCAGTACTTC.

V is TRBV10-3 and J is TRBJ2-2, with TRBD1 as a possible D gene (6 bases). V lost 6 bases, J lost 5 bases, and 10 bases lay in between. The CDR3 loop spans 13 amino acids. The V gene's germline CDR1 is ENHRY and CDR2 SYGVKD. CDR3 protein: CAISPDRTGELFF. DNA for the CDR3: TGTGCCATCAGCCCTGACAGGACCGGGGAGCTGTTTTTT.

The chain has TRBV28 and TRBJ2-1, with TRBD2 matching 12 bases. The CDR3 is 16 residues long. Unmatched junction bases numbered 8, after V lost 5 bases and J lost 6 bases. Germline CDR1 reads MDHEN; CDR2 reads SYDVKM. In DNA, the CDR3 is TGTGCCAGCAGTAATACTCTAGCGGGGGGGCTCAATGAGCAGTTCTTC. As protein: CASSNTLAGGLNEQFF.

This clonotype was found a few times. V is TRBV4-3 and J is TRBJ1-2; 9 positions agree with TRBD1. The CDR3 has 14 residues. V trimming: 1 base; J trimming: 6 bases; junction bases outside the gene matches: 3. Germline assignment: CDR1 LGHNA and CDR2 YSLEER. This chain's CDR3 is CASSQGDRANGYTF. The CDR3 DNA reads TGCGCCAGCAGCCAAGGGGACAGGGCCAATGGCTACACCTTC.

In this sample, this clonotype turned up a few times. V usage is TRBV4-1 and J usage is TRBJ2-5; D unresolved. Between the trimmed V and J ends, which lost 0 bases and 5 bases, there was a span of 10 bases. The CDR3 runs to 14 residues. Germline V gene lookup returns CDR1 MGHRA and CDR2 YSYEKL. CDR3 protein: CASSQDHVGETQYF. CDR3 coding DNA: TGCGCCAGCAGCCAAGATCATGTTGGGGAGACCCAGTACTTC.

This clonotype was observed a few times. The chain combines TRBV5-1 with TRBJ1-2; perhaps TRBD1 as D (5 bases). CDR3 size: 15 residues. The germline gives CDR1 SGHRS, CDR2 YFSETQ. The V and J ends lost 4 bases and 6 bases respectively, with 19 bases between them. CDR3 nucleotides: TGCGCCAGCAGCATCGGCGGAGGGGAGGTGAATGGCTACACCTTC. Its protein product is CASSIGGGEVNGYTF.

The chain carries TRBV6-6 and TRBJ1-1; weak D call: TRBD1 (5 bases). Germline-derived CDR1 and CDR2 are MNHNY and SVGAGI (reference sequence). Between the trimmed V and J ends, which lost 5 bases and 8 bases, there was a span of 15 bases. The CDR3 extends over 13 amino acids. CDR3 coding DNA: TGTGCCAGCAGTCCGACAGCGGGGGAAGAAGCTTTCTTT. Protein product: CASSPTAGEEAFF.

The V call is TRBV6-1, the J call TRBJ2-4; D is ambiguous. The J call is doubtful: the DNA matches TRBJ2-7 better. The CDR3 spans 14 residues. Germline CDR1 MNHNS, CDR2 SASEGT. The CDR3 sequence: CASTVFDTDYEQYF. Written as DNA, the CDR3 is TGTGCCAGCACAGTGTTTGACACTGACTACGAGCAGTACTTC.